The TCR beta chain under discussion was sequenced for a study of cytomegalovirus exposure and HLA in healthy donors. There are a few counts of this clone. The germline gives CDR1 LGHNA, CDR2 YSLEER. Between the trimmed V and J ends, which lost 0 bases and 6 bases, there was a span of 8 bases. The CDR3 is 14 residues long. Both 60 Vbeta primers and 13 Jbeta primers went into the PCR. Sequenced by immunoSEQ multiplex PCR; TCRdb stores in-frame clones only, minus some. The sample lists 150,000 to 200,000 clones; around 77% were seen once. The chain links TRBV4-3 to TRBJ1-4, with D hard to call. The receptor was isolated from a woman in her twenties or thirties in good health and CMV-seronegative. Specimen: PBMCs. DNA of the CDR3: TGCGCCAGCAGCCAAGACGGGTGGGATGAAAAACTGTTTTTT. Protein: CASSQDGWDEKLFF.